The entry below gives a single TCR beta chain sequence along with its context. The data belong to a study of blood T cells in healthy people across ages. Peripheral blood from each donor was collected in a volume of 8.5 to 10 milliliters. The authors ran a second PCR of about 6 to 11 cycles using a sample-barcoded 5' primer and a J-beta primer mix. TCRdb analysed the 5' RACE reads with MiXCR anew, one entry per CDR3 protein. Among hundreds of thousands of distinct CDR3 sequences listed, around half were seen once. J was trimmed by 15 bases and V by 4 bases; bases with no gene match: 11. The CDR3 runs 14 residues. Looked up from germline, CDR1 is SGHRS and CDR2 is YFSETQ.

The origin of this receptor is a man older than 75 in good health. The genes are TRBV5-1 and TRBJ2-1; TRBD2 matches at 12 bases. What was sequenced was blood. DNA for the CDR3: TGCGCCAGCAGCGAGGGACTAGCGGGCAGCGGCGGGTTCTTC. As protein: CASSEGLAGSGGFF.